A single sample gave rise to the 17 T cell receptor beta chains below, sequenced in a study of esophageal squamous cell carcinoma under preoperative chemotherapy. The sample's time point: before preoperative PTX-NDP chemotherapy. TCRdb recomputed calls from the PCR reads with MiXCR, one row per CDR3 protein. The repertoire has some 16,000 distinct CDR3 sequences, 60% of them found once; the top ten carry roughly 50%. Sample collection was performed from a patient given preoperative chemotherapy. Receptors were obtained from a human donor with esophageal squamous cell carcinoma. The donor label of this sample is uncertain.

The V gene is TRBV6-1, the J gene TRBJ2-1; 7 bases fit TRBD1. Germline V CDR1 and CDR2: MNHNS, SASEGT. V shed 5 bases and J 1 base; nucleotides not matched to a gene: 2. The CDR3 extends over 14 amino acids. CDR3 residues: CASSRQGSYNEQFF. For the CDR3, the DNA is TGTGCCAGCAGTCGACAGGGTTCCTACAATGAGCAGTTCTTC.

This clonotype was observed once. The missing conserved phenylalanine or tryptophan at the end of this CDR3 makes a read error likely. This sequence joins TRBV6-1 and TRBJ2-4; D might be TRBD1 (5 bases). Germline CDR1 is MNHNS and CDR2 is SASEGT. This CDR3 contains 16 residues. The CDR3 is CVCSRKGLGGTNTQYL. The CDR3 DNA follows: TGTGTCTGCAGCCGCAAGGGGCTGGGCGGCACAAACACGCAGTACTTG.

Details on this clonotype: The germline gene is not matched at one end of the junction; a read error may be the cause. The chain recombines TRBV6-1 with TRBJ2-4; D perhaps matches TRBD2 (6 bases). Germline values: CDR1 MNHNS, CDR2 SASEGT. This CDR3 comprises 19 residues. CDR3 sequence reads: CASSEAAGHERCAKKIQYF. In DNA form, the CDR3 reads TGTGCCAGCAGTGAAGCTGCGGGGCACGAGCGTTGTGCCAAAAAGATTCAGTACTTC.

Only a few counts were recorded for this clonotype. The J gene is TRBJ2-5, the V gene TRBV12-3 or TRBV12-4, with TRBD2 identical over 9 bases. The CDR3 is 17 amino acids. The V gene end was trimmed by 8 bases and the J gene end by 2 bases; junction bases not matched to a gene: 15. The CDR3, as DNA: TGTGCCAGCGGAGCGGGACTAGCCGGAGGGGGGCAAGAGACCCAGTACTTC. Encoded protein: CASGAGLAGGGQETQYF.

J is TRBJ2-5 and V is TRBV6-1, with D unresolved. The J call may be mistaken, given a closer DNA end match to TRBJ2-7. CDR1 MNHNS and CDR2 SASEGT come from the germline V gene. This CDR3 contains 12 residues. CDR3 DNA sequence: TGTGCCAGCAGTGAAGTGTCCTACGAGCAGTACTTC. It translates to CASSEVSYEQYF.

This clonotype is medium-sized in the sample. As DNA, the CDR3 is TGTGCCAGCAGTGAAGAGCGGGAGGGCTACGAGCAGTACTTC. It is translated as CASSEEREGYEQYF. The rearrangement uses TRBV6-1 and TRBJ2-7; TRBD2 matches 10 bases. The CDR3 runs to 14 residues. V was pared by 1 base and J by 3 bases, with 0 bases of the junction left unmatched. Germline V gene data show CDR1 as MNHNS and CDR2 as SASEGT.

This clonotype was observed many times. V gene TRBV12-3 or TRBV12-4 combines with J gene TRBJ2-2; tentatively, D is TRBD2 (6 bases). This CDR3 is built from 16 residues. Trimming left V 3 bases short and J 0 bases short, with 11 bases between. CDR3 bases: TGTGCCAGCAGTTTTCTGGGGGGTTCGAACACCGGGGAGCTGTTTTTT. Protein: CASSFLGGSNTGELFF.

Details on this clonotype: Just one base apart from a much larger clone, this may be a read error. V is TRBV7-2 and J is TRBJ2-5; weak D call: TRBD1 (6 bases). Germline lookup yields CDR1 SGHTA and CDR2 FQGNSA. The CDR3 spans 12 residues. The CDR3 region is CARSSQGHEQYF. The CDR3, as DNA: TGTGCCAGAAGCTCACAGGGACATGAGCAGTACTTC. The full variable domain, with the rest looked up from reference TRBV7-2 and TRBJ2-5, is GAGVSQSPSNKVTEKGKDVELRCDPISGHTALYWYRQSLGQGLEFLIYFQGNSAPDKSGLPSDRFSAERTGGSVSTLTIQRTQQEDSAVYLCARSSQGHEQYFGPGTRLLVL.

The chain is built from TRBV6-1 and TRBJ2-3; tentative D call: TRBD1 (6 bases). CDR3 length: 15 amino acids. Germline V gene data show CDR1 as MNHNS and CDR2 as SASEGT. The V and J ends lost 9 bases and 5 bases respectively, with 21 bases between them. Written as DNA, the CDR3 is TGTGCCAGGGGATATGGGGGCAGGCAACGAGATACGCAGTATTTT. Protein: CARGYGGRQRDTQYF.

Comments on this clonotype: At one boundary the junction diverges from the germline segment, which might be a read error. This chain uses TRBV10-3 with TRBJ2-3, with D possibly being TRBD2 (5 bases). The CDR3 covers 14 residues. Per the germline V gene, CDR1 is ENHRY and CDR2 is SYGVKD. The CDR3 here is CRGAGGWATDTQYF. CDR3 nucleotides: TGCCGCGGCGCGGGCGGGTGGGCCACAGACACGCAGTATTTC.

This clonotype is medium-sized within its sample. The J gene is TRBJ2-6, the V gene TRBV6-1; possible D gene TRBD1, 6 bases. Trimming removed 3 bases at V and 0 bases at J, with 6 bases between. The CDR3 sequence is 15 residues long. The germline gives CDR1 MNHNS, CDR2 SASEGT. The CDR3 DNA reads TGTGCCAGCAGTGAGGACAGCTCTGGGGCCAACGTCCTGACTTTC. Its protein is CASSEDSSGANVLTF.

About this clonotype: Relative to the germline gene, one junction end is altered; a read error may explain this. The V and J genes are TRBV6-1 and TRBJ2-3; TRBD1 or TRBD2 may be the D gene (5 bases each). The CDR3 length is 16 residues. Germline V gives CDR1 MNHNS, CDR2 SASEGT. CDR3 protein: CASRGNRGREEETQYF. The CDR3 DNA is TGTGCCAGCAGGGGCAACCGGGGCCGCGAGGAAGAGACGCAGTACTTT.

Comment on this clonotype: A read error may produce the germline difference seen at one junction end. The gene calls are TRBV10-3 and TRBJ2-3, with D possibly being TRBD2 (7 bases). The CDR3 loop spans 14 amino acids. Germline CDR1 is ENHRY and CDR2 is SYGVKD. In nucleotides, the CDR3 is TGTGGCGGCGCGAGGGGGGGGGCCAAAGATACGCAGTACTTT. Translating it yields CGGARGGAKDTQYF.

This clonotype came up once. One end of the junction varies from germline; a read error may be responsible. V and J are TRBV6-2 or TRBV6-3 and TRBJ2-3, with D hard to call. The CDR3 runs 13 residues. The germline gives CDR1 MNHEY, CDR2 SVGEGT. The CDR3 nucleotides read TGTGCCAGGAGTTACTCATCAAAAGATACGCAGTACTTT. Amino acids: CARSYSSKDTQYF.

This chain links TRBV6-5 with TRBJ2-3; D not certain. CDR3 length: 14 residues. Germline V CDR1 and CDR2: MNHEY, SVGAGI. V was pared by 2 bases and J by 6 bases, with 12 bases between. The CDR3 spells CASSYKPDGDTQYF. As DNA, the CDR3 is TGTGCCAGCAGTTACAAACCCGACGGGGATACGCAGTATTTT.

On this clonotype: At one of its ends the junction is not consistent with the germline gene, which may arise from a read error. The chain has TRBV27 and TRBJ2-4, with 7 bases aligning to TRBD2. Germline V gives CDR1 MNHEY, CDR2 SMNVEV (reference sequence). The CDR3 runs to 16 residues. The CDR3 here is CASRLVRERGKNTQYF. For the CDR3, the DNA is TGTGCCAGCCGTTTGGTGCGGGAGAGAGGCAAAAACACTCAGTACTTC.

Remarks on this clonotype: The junction shows a germline mismatch at one end, possibly a read error. The rearrangement joins TRBV6-1 to TRBJ2-2; a possible D gene is TRBD2 (5 bases). The V gene's germline CDR1 is MNHNS and CDR2 SASEGT. This CDR3 is built from 13 residues. Here the CDR3 DNA reads TGTGCCAGCAGTGAAGCGATAGGGAGTGAGCAGTTTTTT. Translated, it gives CASSEAIGSEQFF.